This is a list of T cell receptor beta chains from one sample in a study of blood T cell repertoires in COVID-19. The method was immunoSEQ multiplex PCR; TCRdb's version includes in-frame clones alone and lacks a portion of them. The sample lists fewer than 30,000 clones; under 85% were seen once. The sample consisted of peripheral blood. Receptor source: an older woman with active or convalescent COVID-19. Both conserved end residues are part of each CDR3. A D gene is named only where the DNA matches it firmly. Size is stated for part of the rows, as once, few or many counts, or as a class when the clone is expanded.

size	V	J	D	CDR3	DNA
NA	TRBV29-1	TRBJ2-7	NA	CSVEDREQYF	TGCAGCGTTGAAGATCGCGAGCAGTACTTC
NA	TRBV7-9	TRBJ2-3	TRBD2	CASSRLADTQYF	TGTGCCAGCAGCCGACTAGCGGATACGCAGTATTTT
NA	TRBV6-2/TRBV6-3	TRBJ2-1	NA	CASSYEKYNEQFF	TGTGCCAGCAGTTATGAGAAGTACAATGAGCAGTTCTTC
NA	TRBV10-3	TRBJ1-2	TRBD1	CAISEYMGQQIQGYTF	TGTGCCATCAGTGAGTATATGGGACAGCAAATCCAAGGCTACACCTTC
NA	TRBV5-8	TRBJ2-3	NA	CASTPRGDTQYF	TGTGCCAGCACCCCAAGGGGGGATACGCAGTATTTT
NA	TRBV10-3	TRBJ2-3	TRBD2	CAILAGLADTQYF	TGTGCCATTTTAGCGGGATTGGCAGATACGCAGTATTTT
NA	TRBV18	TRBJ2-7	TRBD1	CASSPTGGERYYEQYF	TGTGCCAGCTCACCAACAGGGGGCGAGCGGTACTACGAGCAGTACTTC
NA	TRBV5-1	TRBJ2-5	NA	CASSSSQVPQETQYF	TGCGCCAGCAGCTCCTCACAGGTTCCACAAGAGACCCAGTACTTC
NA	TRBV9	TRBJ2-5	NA	CASSVAPGPQETQYF	TGTGCCAGCAGCGTAGCCCCCGGTCCCCAAGAGACCCAGTACTTC
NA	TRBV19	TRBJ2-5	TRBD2	CASSIASSGGTQYF	TGTGCCAGTAGTATAGCCTCTAGCGGAGGGACCCAGTACTTC
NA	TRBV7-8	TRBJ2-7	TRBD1	CASSFPPLTGGGVYEQYF	TGTGCCAGCAGCTTCCCCCCCCTGACAGGGGGCGGGGTCTACGAGCAGTACTTC
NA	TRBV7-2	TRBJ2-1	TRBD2	CASSLGGGAGNEQFF	TGTGCCAGCAGCTTAGGCGGGGGGGCCGGTAATGAGCAGTTCTTC
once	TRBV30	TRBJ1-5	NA	CAWSTRYRELGQPQHF	TGTGCCTGGAGTACACGATACAGGGAGCTGGGGCAGCCCCAGCATTTT
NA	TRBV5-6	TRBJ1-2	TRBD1	CASSSRGRVYGYTF	TGTGCCAGCAGCAGCAGGGGGCGTGTCTATGGCTACACCTTC
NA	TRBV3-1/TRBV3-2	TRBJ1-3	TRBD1	CASSQPGTGGNGNTIYF	TGTGCCAGCAGCCAACCCGGGACAGGGGGCAACGGAAACACCATATATTTT
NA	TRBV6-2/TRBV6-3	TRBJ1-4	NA	CASSHSRRLTNEKLFF	TGTGCCAGCAGTCACAGCCGACGGTTAACTAATGAAAAACTGTTTTTT
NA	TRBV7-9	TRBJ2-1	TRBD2	CASSTWTSGRAINEQFF	TGTGCCAGCAGCACGTGGACTAGCGGGAGGGCTATCAATGAGCAGTTCTTC
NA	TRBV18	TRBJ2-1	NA	CASSPPRGLLDNEQFF	TGTGCCAGCTCACCACCGAGGGGACTCCTCGACAATGAGCAGTTCTTC
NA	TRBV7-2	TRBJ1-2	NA	CASSLRGHENGYTF	TGTGCCAGCAGCCTTAGGGGACACGAAAATGGCTACACCTTC
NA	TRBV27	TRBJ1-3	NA	CASSSPGGNTIYF	TGTGCCAGCAGTTCCCCCGGGGGAAACACCATATATTTT
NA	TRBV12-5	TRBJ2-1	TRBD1	CASGWMTGDSRLSYNEQFF	TGTGCTAGTGGTTGGATGACAGGGGACTCCCGACTCTCCTACAATGAGCAGTTCTTC
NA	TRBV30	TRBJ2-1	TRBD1	CAWEKGQGVNEQFF	TGTGCCTGGGAGAAGGGACAGGGGGTCAATGAGCAGTTCTTC
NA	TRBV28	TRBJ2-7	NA	CASSIHRDRYEQYF	TGTGCCAGCAGTATTCACAGGGACCGCTACGAGCAGTACTTC
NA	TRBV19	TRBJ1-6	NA	CASSIGSSPLHF	TGTGCCAGTAGTATCGGGTCCTCACCCCTCCACTTT
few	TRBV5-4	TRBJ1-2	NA	CASSPEGGSIYYGYTF	TGTGCCAGCAGCCCCGAAGGGGGTTCAATTTACTATGGCTACACCTTC
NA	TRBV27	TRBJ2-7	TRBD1	CASSSNTGAGPYYEQYF	TGTGCCAGCAGTTCCAACACAGGGGCCGGACCTTACTACGAGCAGTACTTC
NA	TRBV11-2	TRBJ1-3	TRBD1	CASSFTTGGNRNTIYF	TGTGCCAGCAGCTTCACGACAGGGGGCAATAGAAACACCATATATTTT
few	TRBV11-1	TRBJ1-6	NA	CASSIGSDSPLHF	TGTGCCAGCAGTATAGGGAGTGATTCACCCCTCCACTTT
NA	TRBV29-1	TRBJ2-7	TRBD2	CSVGLAEAYEQYF	TGCAGCGTCGGACTAGCGGAAGCCTACGAGCAGTACTTC
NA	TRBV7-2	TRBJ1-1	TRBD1	CASSLARGQMSTEAFF	TGTGCCAGCAGCTTAGCCAGGGGGCAGATGAGCACTGAAGCTTTCTTT
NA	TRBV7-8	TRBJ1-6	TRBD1	CASSFRDSLWGDSPLHF	TGTGCCAGCAGCTTCCGGGACAGCCTTTGGGGGGATTCACCCCTCCACTTT
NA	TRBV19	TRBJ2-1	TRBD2	CASSIDQASGFLAQFF	TGTGCCAGTAGTATAGATCAGGCTAGCGGGTTTCTGGCGCAGTTCTTC
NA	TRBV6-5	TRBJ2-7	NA	CASSYRQETYEQYF	TGTGCCAGCAGTTATCGGCAGGAAACCTACGAGCAGTACTTC
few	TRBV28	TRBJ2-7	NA	CASGHYEQYF	TGTGCCAGCGGCCACTACGAGCAGTACTTC
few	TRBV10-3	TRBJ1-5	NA	CAISPEGLSNQPQHF	TGTGCCATCAGCCCGGAGGGGTTGAGCAATCAGCCCCAGCATTTT
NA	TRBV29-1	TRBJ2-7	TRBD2	CSVLSSGREVYF	TGCAGCGTGCTTTCTAGCGGCCGAGAGGTGTACTTC
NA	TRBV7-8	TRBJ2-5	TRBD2	CASSLGSGSFETQYF	TGTGCCAGCAGCTTGGGAAGCGGGAGCTTCGAGACCCAGTACTTC
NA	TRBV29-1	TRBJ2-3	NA	CSVESGTDTQYF	TGCAGCGTTGAATCGGGCACAGATACGCAGTATTTT
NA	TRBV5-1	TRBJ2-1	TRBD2	CASRRTSGTYNEQFF	TGCGCCAGCCGTCGTACGAGCGGGACCTACAATGAGCAGTTCTTC